A single sample gave rise to the 18 T cell receptor beta chains below, sequenced in a study of blood T cell repertoires in COVID-19. Libraries were prepared by immunoSEQ multiplex PCR; TCRdb keeps only in-frame clonotypes and omits some of them. The sample shows 160,000 or so clones, roughly 90% of them seen only once. The specimen sequenced was peripheral blood. Receptors originate from a man aged 60-69 years with active or convalescent COVID-19.

The J gene is TRBJ1-4, the V gene TRBV7-9; D is unclear. The germline V gene encodes CDR1 SEHNR and CDR2 FQNEAQ (reference sequence). The CDR3 loop spans 12 amino acids. V dropped 5 bases and J dropped 4 bases, with 5 bases sitting between them. This CDR3 is CASSQNNEKLFF. The CDR3 nucleotides are TGTGCCAGCAGCCAGAATAATGAAAAACTGTTTTTT.

This chain's CDR3 is CASSPRGIAGEQYF. Written as DNA, the CDR3 is TGTGCCAGCAGCCCAAGGGGAATAGCAGGCGAGCAGTACTTC. V usage is TRBV11-3 and J usage is TRBJ2-7, with a possible D match to TRBD1 (5 bases). The CDR3 spans 14 residues. V lost 5 bases and J lost 6, with 17 bases in between. CDR1 and CDR2 from the germline V gene are SGHNT and YENEEA.

V is TRBV29-1 and J is TRBJ1-4, with 9 bases lining up with TRBD1. V shed 6 bases, J shed 4 bases, and the junction held 9 bases outside the gene matches. CDR1 SQVTM and CDR2 ANQGSEA come from the germline V gene. The CDR3 runs to 15 residues. Written as DNA, the CDR3 is TGCAGCGTGGATGAACCGGGACAGGGTAATGAAAAACTGTTTTTT. Protein sequence: CSVDEPGQGNEKLFF.

This chain uses TRBV4-1 with TRBJ2-6; 7 nucleotides match TRBD1. The CDR3 is 18 residues long. From germline, CDR1 is MGHRA and CDR2 YSYEKL. The junction had 10 bases not matched to a gene; V was cut back by 5 bases and J by 0 bases. Written as DNA, the CDR3 is TGCGCCAGCAGCACCGACAGGGCCTATACCTCTGGGGCCAACGTCCTGACTTTC. Encoded protein: CASSTDRAYTSGANVLTF.

The chain carries TRBV5-6 and TRBJ2-7; 10 bases are shared with TRBD1. The V gene's germline CDR1 is SGHDT and CDR2 YYEEEE. The CDR3 has 14 residues. V shed 3 bases and J 3 bases; nucleotides not matched to a gene: 3. CDR3 amino acids: CASSWTGGSYEQYF. The CDR3 region has the DNA TGTGCCAGCAGCTGGACAGGGGGAAGCTACGAGCAGTACTTC.

The V gene is TRBV4-2, the J gene TRBJ1-1, with 8 bases lining up with TRBD1. From germline, CDR1 is LGHNA and CDR2 YNFKEQ. Trimming at V came to 5 bases and at J to 3 bases, leaving 8 bases not matched to a gene. The CDR3 is 15 residues long. This CDR3 reads CASSFYRGRDTEAFF. The DNA of the CDR3 is TGTGCCAGCAGCTTTTACAGGGGGAGGGACACTGAAGCTTTCTTT.

The sample holds one count of this clone. The genes are TRBV11-3 and TRBJ2-1; D gene ambiguous. Germline V CDR1 and CDR2: SGHNT, YENEEA. Between the trimmed V and J ends, which lost 0 bases and 7 bases, there was a span of 7 bases. This CDR3 has 13 amino acids. The CDR3 reads CASSLDSRNEQFF. The CDR3 DNA is TGTGCCAGCAGCTTAGATTCCCGTAATGAGCAGTTCTTC.

The chain combines TRBV11-3 with TRBJ2-2; no definite D call. This CDR3 comprises 15 residues. Trimming stripped 5 bases from V and 7 bases from J, with 17 bases between. The germline V gene encodes CDR1 SGHNT and CDR2 YENEEA. The DNA for the CDR3 is TGTGCCAGCAGCCCTTCGGGTGCCTCGTTCGGGGAGCTGTTTTTT. It encodes CASSPSGASFGELFF.

The chain uses TRBV19 and TRBJ1-5; unclear D gene. In germline, CDR1 is LNHDA, CDR2 SQIVND (reference sequence). Between the trimmed V and J ends, which lost 2 bases and 0 bases, there was a span of 5 bases. The CDR3 extends over 14 amino acids. The CDR3 here is CASSISVSNQPQHF. As DNA, the CDR3 is TGTGCCAGTAGTATATCGGTTAGCAATCAGCCCCAGCATTTT.

V gene TRBV10-1 combines with J gene TRBJ2-1, with TRBD2 matching over 13 bases. CDR1 is WNHNN and CDR2 is SYGVQD in the germline V gene (reference sequence). Germline trimming cut 3 bases from V and 4 bases from J; bases unmatched to any gene: 3. The CDR3 covers 16 residues. The CDR3 DNA reads as TGCGCCAGCAGTGAAAGACTAGCGGGGGGATACAATGAGCAGTTCTTC. It translates to CASSERLAGGYNEQFF.

The chain combines TRBV19 with TRBJ1-4; D gene ambiguous. The CDR3 length is 12 residues. CDR1 LNHDA and CDR2 SQIVND come from the germline V gene (reference sequence). V lost 8 bases, J lost 8 bases, and 12 bases lay in between. The CDR3 coding sequence is TGTGCCAGTGCCGGGTTAGTAGAAAAACTGTTTTTT. The encoded protein is CASAGLVEKLFF.

The gene calls are TRBV7-2 and TRBJ2-1; possible D gene TRBD2, 6 bases. This CDR3 spans 15 amino acids. CDR1 and CDR2 (germline): SGHTA, FQGNSA. The germline V and J ends were trimmed by 5 bases and 4 bases, with 15 bases remaining between them. CDR3 sequence (DNA): TGTGCCAGCAGCCGGACTGGGGAGGTTTACAATGAGCAGTTCTTC. This encodes CASSRTGEVYNEQFF.

The V call is TRBV6-1, the J call TRBJ1-3; no definite D call. Germline loops: CDR1 MNHNS, CDR2 SASEGT. V lost 1 base and J 5 bases, leaving 9 bases between the germline ends. The CDR3 is 14 amino acids. Here the CDR3 reads CASSEGDTRNTIYF. The CDR3 region has the DNA TGTGCCAGCAGTGAAGGCGACACTCGAAACACCATATATTTT.

V is TRBV14 and J is TRBJ2-1; D might be TRBD2 (5 bases). This CDR3 comprises 15 residues. V lost 4 bases, J lost 6 bases, and 16 bases lay in between. The V gene's germline CDR1 is SGHDN and CDR2 FVKESK. This CDR3 is CASSRLGLAPNEQFF. The CDR3 coding sequence is TGTGCCAGCAGCCGGCTAGGTCTAGCTCCCAATGAGCAGTTCTTC.

The J gene is TRBJ2-1, the V gene TRBV10-3, with D unresolved. V lost 3 bases to trimming and J lost 5 bases, with 2 bases between them. Germline V gene lookup returns CDR1 ENHRY and CDR2 SYGVKD. The CDR3 extends over 11 amino acids. The CDR3 region is CAISDNNEQFF. DNA of the CDR3: TGTGCCATCAGTGACAACAATGAGCAGTTCTTC.

The chain recombines TRBV4-2 with TRBJ1-1; D unresolved. Looked up from germline, CDR1 is LGHNA and CDR2 is YNFKEQ. The CDR3 spans 13 residues. V lost 3 bases and J 6 bases, leaving 11 bases between the germline ends. CDR3: CASSHVNRAEAFF. CDR3 nucleotide sequence: TGTGCCAGCAGCCACGTGAATCGGGCTGAAGCTTTCTTT.

V is TRBV19 and J is TRBJ1-1; TRBD1 matches at 7 bases. CDR3 size: 14 residues. Trimming at V came to 5 bases and at J to 12 bases, leaving 15 bases not matched to a gene. The germline V gene encodes CDR1 LNHDA and CDR2 SQIVND (reference sequence). The chain's CDR3 is CASSLGTAPPITFF. For the CDR3, the DNA is TGTGCCAGTAGTCTGGGGACAGCCCCCCCGATAACTTTCTTT.

For this clone: One end of the junction varies from germline; a read error may be responsible. The V gene is TRBV5-1, the J gene TRBJ1-2; D uncertain. CDR1 and CDR2 (germline): SGHRS, YFSETQ. This CDR3 contains 14 residues. The DNA for the CDR3 is TGCGCCGGCAGCCCTCGGGAGTTAGGGTATGGCTACACCTTC. As protein: CAGSPRELGYGYTF.